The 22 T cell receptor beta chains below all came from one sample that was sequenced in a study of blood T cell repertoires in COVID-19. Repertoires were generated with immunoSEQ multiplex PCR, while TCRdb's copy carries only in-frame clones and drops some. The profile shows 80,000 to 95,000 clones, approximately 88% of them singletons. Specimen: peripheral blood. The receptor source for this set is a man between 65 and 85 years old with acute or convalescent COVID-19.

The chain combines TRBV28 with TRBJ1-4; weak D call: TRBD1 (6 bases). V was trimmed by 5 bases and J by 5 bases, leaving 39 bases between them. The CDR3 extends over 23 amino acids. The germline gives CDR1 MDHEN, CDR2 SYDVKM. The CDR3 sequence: CASSPWGGAVYFSGTNLNEKLFF. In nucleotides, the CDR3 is TGTGCCAGCAGTCCCTGGGGGGGGGCGGTGTACTTTTCGGGCACCAACCTGAATGAAAAACTGTTTTTT.

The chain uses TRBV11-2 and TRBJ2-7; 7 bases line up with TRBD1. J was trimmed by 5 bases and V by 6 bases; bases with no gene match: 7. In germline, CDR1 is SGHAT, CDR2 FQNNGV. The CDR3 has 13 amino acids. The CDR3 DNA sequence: TGTGCCAGCAGTCGACAGGGCGGCGACGAGCAGTACTTC. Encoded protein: CASSRQGGDEQYF.

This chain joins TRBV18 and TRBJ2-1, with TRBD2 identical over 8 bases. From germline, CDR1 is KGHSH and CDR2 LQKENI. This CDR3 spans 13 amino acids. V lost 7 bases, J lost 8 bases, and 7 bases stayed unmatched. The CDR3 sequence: CASFMSGSYEQFF. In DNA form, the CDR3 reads TGTGCCAGCTTTATGAGCGGGAGCTATGAGCAGTTCTTC.

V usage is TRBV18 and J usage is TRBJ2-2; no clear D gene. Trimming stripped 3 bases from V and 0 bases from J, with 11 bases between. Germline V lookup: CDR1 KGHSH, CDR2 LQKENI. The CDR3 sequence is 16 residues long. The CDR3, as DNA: TGTGCCAGCTCACCGACGGGTGCTCCGAACACCGGGGAGCTGTTTTTT. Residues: CASSPTGAPNTGELFF.

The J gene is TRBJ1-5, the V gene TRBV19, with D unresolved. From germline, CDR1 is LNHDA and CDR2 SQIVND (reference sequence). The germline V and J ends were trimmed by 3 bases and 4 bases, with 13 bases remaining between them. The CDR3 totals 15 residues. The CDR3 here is CASSITGYGNQPQHF. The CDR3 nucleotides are TGTGCCAGTAGTATTACCGGGTACGGGAATCAGCCCCAGCATTTT.

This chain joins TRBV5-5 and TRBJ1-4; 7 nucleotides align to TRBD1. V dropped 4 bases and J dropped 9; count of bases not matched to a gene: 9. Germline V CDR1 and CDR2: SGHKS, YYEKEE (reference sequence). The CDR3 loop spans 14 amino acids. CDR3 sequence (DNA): TGTGCCAGCAGCCATACTGGGACAGTGCAAAAACTGTTTTTT. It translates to CASSHTGTVQKLFF.

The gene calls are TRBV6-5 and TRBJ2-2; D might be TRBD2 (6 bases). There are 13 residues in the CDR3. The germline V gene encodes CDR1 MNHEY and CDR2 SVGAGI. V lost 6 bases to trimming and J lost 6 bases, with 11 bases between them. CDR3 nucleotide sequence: TGTGCCAGCAGGGGCACGGGGGCCGGGGAGCTGTTTTTT. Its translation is CASRGTGAGELFF.

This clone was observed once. DNA for the CDR3: TGTGCCAGCAGCTTAGAGACAGGCTTGGCTGAAGCTTTCTTT. It translates to CASSLETGLAEAFF. The gene calls are TRBV7-9 and TRBJ1-1; TRBD1 is a possible D gene (6 bases). The CDR3 covers 14 residues. The germline V and J ends were trimmed by 1 base and 6 bases, with 12 bases remaining between them. Germline V CDR1 and CDR2: SEHNR, FQNEAQ (reference sequence).

CDR3 nucleotides: TGTGCCAGCAGCTTAGGACTCCGCCCTCCCGCCGGGGAGCTGTTTTTT. Translating it yields CASSLGLRPPAGELFF. J is TRBJ2-2 and V is TRBV11-2; no definite D call. The V and J ends lost 1 base and 6 bases respectively, with 15 bases between them. The length of the CDR3 is 16 residues. Germline loops: CDR1 SGHAT, CDR2 FQNNGV.

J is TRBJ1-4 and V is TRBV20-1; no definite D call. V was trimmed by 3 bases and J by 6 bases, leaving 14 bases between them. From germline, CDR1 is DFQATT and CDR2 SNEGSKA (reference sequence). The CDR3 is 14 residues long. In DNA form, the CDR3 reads TGCAGTGCTAGTAGCAGGTTTCAGGATGAAAAACTGTTTTTT. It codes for CSASSRFQDEKLFF.

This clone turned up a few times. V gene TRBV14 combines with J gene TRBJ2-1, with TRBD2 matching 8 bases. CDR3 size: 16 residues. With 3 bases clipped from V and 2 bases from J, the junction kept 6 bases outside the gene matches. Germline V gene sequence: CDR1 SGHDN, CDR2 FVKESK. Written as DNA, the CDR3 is TGTGCCAGCAGCCACCTAGCGGGCAAAACCTACAATGAGCAGTTCTTC. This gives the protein CASSHLAGKTYNEQFF.

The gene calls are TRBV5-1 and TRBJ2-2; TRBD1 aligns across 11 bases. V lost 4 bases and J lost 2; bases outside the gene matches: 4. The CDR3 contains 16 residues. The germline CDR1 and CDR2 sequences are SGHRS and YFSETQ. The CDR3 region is CASSLGQGVNTGELFF. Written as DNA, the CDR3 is TGCGCCAGCAGCCTGGGACAGGGGGTCAACACCGGGGAGCTGTTTTTT.

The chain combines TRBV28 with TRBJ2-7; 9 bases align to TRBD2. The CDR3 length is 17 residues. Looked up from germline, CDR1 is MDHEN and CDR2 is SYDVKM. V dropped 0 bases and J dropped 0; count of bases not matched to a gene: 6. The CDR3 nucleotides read TGTGCCAGCAGTTTATGGGTGAGCGGGGGGTTCTCCTACGAGCAGTACTTC. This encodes CASSLWVSGGFSYEQYF.

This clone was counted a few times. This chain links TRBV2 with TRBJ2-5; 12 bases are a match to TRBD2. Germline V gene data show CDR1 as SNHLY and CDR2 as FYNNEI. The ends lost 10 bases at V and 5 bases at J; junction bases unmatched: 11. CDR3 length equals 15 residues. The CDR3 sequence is CAIILAGGPYETQYF. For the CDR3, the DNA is TGTGCCATCATCCTAGCGGGGGGGCCTTATGAGACCCAGTACTTC. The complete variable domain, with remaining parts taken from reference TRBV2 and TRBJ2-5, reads EPEVTQTPSHQVTQMGQEVILRCVPISNHLYFYWYRQILGQKVEFLVSFYNNEISEKSEIFDDQFSVERPDGSNFTLKIRSTKLEDSAMYFCAIILAGGPYETQYFGPGTRLLVL.

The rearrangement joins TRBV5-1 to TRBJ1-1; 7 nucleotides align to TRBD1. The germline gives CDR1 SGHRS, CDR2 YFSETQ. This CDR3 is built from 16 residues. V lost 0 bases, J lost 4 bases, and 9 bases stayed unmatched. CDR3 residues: CASSLETQGLGTEAFF. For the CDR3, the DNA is TGCGCCAGCAGCTTGGAGACACAGGGGCTGGGCACTGAAGCTTTCTTT. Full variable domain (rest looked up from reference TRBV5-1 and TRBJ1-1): KAGVTQTPRYLIKTRGQQVTLSCSPISGHRSVSWYQQTPGQGLQFLFEYFSETQRNKGNFPGRFSGRQFSNSRSEMNVSTLELGDSALYLCASSLETQGLGTEAFFGQGTRLTVV.

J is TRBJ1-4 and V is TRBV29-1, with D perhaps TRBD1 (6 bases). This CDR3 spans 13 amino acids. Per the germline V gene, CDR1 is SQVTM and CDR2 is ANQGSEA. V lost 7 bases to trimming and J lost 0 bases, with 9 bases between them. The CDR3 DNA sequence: TGCAGCGGAAGGGGGACAACTAATGAAAAACTGTTTTTT. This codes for CSGRGTTNEKLFF.

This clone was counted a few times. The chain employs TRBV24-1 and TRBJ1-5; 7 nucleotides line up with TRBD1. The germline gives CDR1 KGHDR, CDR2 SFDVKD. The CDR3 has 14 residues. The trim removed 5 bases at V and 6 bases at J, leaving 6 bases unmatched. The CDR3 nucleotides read TGTGCCACCAGTGGACAGGGCTTCGGTCAGCCCCAGCATTTT. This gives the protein CATSGQGFGQPQHF.

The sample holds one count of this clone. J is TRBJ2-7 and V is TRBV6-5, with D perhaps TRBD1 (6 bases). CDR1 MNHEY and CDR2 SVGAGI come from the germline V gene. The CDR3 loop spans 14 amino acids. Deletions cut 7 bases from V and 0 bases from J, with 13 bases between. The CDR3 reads CASNNARGSYEQYF. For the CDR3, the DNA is TGTGCCAGCAACAACGCCAGGGGCTCCTACGAGCAGTACTTC.

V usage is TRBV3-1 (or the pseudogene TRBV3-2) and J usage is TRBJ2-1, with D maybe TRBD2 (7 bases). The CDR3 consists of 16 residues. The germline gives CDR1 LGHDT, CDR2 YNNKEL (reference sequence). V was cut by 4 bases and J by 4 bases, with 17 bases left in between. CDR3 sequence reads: CASSPSAGARYNEQFF. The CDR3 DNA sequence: TGTGCCAGCAGCCCCTCCGCGGGGGCCAGGTACAATGAGCAGTTCTTC.

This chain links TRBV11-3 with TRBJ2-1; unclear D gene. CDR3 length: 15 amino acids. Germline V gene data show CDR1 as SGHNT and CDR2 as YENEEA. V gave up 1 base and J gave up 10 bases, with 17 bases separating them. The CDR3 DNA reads TGTGCCAGCAGCTTAGTTGCAAACTCAGACGGGGAGCAGTTCTTC. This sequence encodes CASSLVANSDGEQFF.

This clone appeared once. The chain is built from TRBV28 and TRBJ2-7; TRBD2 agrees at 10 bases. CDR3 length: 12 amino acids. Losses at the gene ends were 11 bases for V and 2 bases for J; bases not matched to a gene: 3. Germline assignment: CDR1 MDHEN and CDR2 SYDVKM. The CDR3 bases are TGTGCCGCAGCGGGGGGGGCCTACGAGCAGTACTTC. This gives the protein CAAAGGAYEQYF.

In DNA, the CDR3 is TGTGCCAGCAGCTTACCTATCTTAACTGAAGCTTTCTTT. Encoded protein: CASSLPILTEAFF. The V call is TRBV5-6, the J call TRBJ1-1; D ambiguous. The V end lost 2 bases, the J end lost 5 bases, and 10 bases lay between the germline ends. CDR1 SGHDT and CDR2 YYEEEE come from the germline V gene. This CDR3 spans 13 amino acids.